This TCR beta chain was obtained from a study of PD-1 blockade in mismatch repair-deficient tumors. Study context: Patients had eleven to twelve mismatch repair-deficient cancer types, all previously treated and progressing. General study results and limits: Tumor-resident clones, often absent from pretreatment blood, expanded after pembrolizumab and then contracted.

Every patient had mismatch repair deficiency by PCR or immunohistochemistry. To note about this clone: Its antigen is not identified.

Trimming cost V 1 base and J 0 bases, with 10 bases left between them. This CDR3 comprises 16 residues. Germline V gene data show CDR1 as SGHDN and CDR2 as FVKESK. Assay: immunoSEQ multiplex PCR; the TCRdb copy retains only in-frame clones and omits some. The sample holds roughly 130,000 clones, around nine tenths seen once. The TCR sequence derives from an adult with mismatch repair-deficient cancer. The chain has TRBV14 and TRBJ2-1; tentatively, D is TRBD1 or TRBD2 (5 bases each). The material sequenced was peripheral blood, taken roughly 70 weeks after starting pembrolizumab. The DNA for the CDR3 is TGTGCCAGCAGCCAAGTTTGGGACCGCTCCTACAATGAGCAGTTCTTC. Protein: CASSQVWDRSYNEQFF.